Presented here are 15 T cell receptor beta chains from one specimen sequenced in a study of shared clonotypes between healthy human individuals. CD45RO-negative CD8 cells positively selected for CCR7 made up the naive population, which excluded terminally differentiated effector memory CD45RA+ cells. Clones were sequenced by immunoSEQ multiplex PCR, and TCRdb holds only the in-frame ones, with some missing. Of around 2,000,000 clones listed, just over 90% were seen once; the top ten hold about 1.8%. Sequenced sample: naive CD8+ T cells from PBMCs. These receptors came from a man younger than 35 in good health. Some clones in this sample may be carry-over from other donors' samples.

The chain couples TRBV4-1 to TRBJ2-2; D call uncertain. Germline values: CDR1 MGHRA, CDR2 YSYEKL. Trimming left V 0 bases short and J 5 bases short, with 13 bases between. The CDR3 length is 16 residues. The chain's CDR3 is CASSQDRAVATGELFF. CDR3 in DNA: TGCGCCAGCAGCCAAGATAGGGCGGTTGCGACCGGGGAGCTGTTTTTT.

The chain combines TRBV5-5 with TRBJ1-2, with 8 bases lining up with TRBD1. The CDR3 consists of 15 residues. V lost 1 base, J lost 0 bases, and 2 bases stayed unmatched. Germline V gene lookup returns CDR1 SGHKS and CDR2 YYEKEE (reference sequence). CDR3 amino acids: CASSLKGQANYGYTF. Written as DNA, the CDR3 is TGTGCCAGCAGCTTGAAGGGACAGGCTAACTATGGCTACACCTTC.

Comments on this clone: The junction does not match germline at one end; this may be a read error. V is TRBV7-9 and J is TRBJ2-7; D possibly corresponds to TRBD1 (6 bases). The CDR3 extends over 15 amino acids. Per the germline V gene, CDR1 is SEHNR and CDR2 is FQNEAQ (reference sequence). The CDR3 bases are TGTGCCAGCAGTTTAGTCGGCAGGGGCGGTTACGAGCAGTACTTC. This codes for CASSLVGRGGYEQYF.

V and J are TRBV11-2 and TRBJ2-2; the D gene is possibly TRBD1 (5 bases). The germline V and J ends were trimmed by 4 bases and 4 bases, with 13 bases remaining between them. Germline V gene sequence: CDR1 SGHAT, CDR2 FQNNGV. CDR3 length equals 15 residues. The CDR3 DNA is TGTGCCAGCAGCTGGGGCTTCTCCGCCACCGGGGAGCTGTTTTTT. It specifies CASSWGFSATGELFF. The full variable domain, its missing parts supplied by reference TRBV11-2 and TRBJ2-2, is EAGVAQSPRYKIIEKRQSVAFWCNPISGHATLYWYQQILGQGPKLLIQFQNNGVVDDSQLPKDRFSAERLKGVDSTLKIQPAKLEDSAVYLCASSWGFSATGELFFGEGSRLTVL.

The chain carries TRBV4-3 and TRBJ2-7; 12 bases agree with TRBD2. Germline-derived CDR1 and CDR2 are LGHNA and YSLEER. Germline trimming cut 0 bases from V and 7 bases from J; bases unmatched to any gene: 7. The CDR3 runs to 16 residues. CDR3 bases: TGCGCCAGCAGCCAAGATGGGCTAGCGGGAGGGGGTGAGCAGTACTTC. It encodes CASSQDGLAGGGEQYF.

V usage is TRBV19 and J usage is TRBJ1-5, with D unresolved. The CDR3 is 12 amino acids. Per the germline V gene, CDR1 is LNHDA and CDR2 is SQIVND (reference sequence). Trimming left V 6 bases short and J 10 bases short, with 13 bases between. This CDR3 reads CASSYLSHPQHF. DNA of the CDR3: TGTGCCAGTAGCTATCTTAGTCACCCCCAGCATTTT.

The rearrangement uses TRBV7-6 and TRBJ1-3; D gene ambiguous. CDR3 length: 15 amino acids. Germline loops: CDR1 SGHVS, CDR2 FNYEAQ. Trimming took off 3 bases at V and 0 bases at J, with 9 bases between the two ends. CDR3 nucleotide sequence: TGTGCCAGCAGCTTCGACGGAGACTCTGGAAACACCATATATTTT. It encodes CASSFDGDSGNTIYF.

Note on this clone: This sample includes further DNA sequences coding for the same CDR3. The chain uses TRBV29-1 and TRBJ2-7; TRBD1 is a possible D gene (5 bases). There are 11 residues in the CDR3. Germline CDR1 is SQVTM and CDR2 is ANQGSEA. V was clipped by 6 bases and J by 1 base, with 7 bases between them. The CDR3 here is CSVRVSYEQYF. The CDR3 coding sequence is TGCAGCGTCAGGGTGTCCTACGAGCAGTACTTC.

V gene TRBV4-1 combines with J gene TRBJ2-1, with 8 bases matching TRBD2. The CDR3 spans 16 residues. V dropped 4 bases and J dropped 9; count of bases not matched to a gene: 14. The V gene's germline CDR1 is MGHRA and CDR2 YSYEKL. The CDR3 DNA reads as TGCGCCAGCAGCCCTCGCGGTGGAGCGGGAGCGGGTGAGCAGTTCTTC. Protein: CASSPRGGAGAGEQFF.

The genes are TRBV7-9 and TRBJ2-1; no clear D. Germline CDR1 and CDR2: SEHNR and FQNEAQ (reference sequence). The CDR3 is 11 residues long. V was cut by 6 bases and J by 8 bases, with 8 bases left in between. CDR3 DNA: TGTGCCAGCAGTGTGGCGGATGAGCAGTTCTTC. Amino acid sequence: CASSVADEQFF.

Here the CDR3 reads CASSDFMGLGGQPQHF. The CDR3 DNA reads as TGTGCCAGCAGTGATTTTATGGGGCTGGGGGGTCAGCCCCAGCATTTT. The chain is built from TRBV6-1 and TRBJ1-5; D perhaps matches TRBD1 (5 bases). CDR1 MNHNS and CDR2 SASEGT come from the germline V gene. The CDR3 runs 16 residues. Trimming took off 3 bases at V and 6 bases at J, with 18 bases between the two ends.

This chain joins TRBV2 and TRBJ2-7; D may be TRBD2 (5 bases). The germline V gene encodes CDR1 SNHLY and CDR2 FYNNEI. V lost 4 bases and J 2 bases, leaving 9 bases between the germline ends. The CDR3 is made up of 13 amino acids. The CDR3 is CASSGSLAYEQYF. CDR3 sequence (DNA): TGTGCCAGCAGTGGATCACTAGCCTACGAGCAGTACTTC.

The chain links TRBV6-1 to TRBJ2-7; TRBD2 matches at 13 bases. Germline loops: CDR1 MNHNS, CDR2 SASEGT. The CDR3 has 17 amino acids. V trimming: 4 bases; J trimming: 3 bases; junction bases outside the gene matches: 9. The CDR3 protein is CASSGPGLAGRDYEQYF. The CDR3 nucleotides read TGTGCCAGCAGTGGACCGGGACTAGCGGGGAGGGACTACGAGCAGTACTTC.

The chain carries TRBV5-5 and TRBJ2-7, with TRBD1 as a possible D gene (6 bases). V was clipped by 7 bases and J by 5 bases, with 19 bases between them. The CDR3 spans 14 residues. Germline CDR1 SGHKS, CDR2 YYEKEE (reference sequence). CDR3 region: CASGRQAVPNEQYF. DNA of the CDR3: TGTGCCAGCGGGCGACAGGCAGTTCCCAACGAGCAGTACTTC.

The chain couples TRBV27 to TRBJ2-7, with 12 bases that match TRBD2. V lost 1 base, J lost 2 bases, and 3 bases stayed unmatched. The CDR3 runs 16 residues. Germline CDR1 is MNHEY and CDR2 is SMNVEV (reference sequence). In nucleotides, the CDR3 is TGTGCCAGCAGTTTATTAAGGACTAGCGGGGCCTACGAGCAGTACTTC. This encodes CASSLLRTSGAYEQYF.